One sample yielded the 14 T cell receptor beta chains listed below, sequenced in a study of cytomegalovirus exposure and HLA in healthy donors. The PCR used 60 Vbeta and 13 Jbeta primers. Using immunoSEQ multiplex PCR, the repertoire was profiled, and TCRdb retains in-frame clones only, with some absent. This sample has some 48,000 clones; around 82% occur once, and the top ten carry roughly 8%. Sequenced: PBMCs. The receptors were gathered from a man aged 30 to 45 in good health and CMV-seropositive.

The J gene is TRBJ1-6, the V gene TRBV6-1; 8 bases align to TRBD1. Germline V gives CDR1 MNHNS, CDR2 SASEGT. J was trimmed by 9 bases and V by 3 bases; bases with no gene match: 1. The CDR3 sequence is 13 residues long. The CDR3, as DNA: TGTGCCAGCAGTGATGGACAGGGTTCACCCCTCCACTTT. Translated: CASSDGQGSPLHF.

This sequence joins TRBV7-3 and TRBJ2-7; 12 bases fit TRBD1. The germline gives CDR1 SGHTA, CDR2 FQGTGA. V lost 2 bases, J lost 1 base, and 6 bases stayed unmatched. The CDR3 loop spans 17 amino acids. Written as DNA, the CDR3 is TGTGCCAGCAGCTTAGGGACAGGGGGCGAAGCGTCCTACGAGCAGTACTTC. This codes for CASSLGTGGEASYEQYF.

This chain joins TRBV9 and TRBJ1-1; tentative D call: TRBD1 (6 bases). Per germline, CDR1 SGDLS and CDR2 YYNGEE. The germline V and J ends were trimmed by 0 bases and 4 bases, with 13 bases remaining between them. The CDR3 totals 15 residues. The CDR3 here is CASSVVGEGGTEAFF. The CDR3 region has the DNA TGTGCCAGCAGCGTAGTCGGGGAAGGGGGCACTGAAGCTTTCTTT.

The chain recombines TRBV28 with TRBJ1-2; 7 nucleotides match TRBD1. CDR3 length equals 15 residues. Losses at the gene ends were 6 bases for V and 2 bases for J; bases not matched to a gene: 9. Germline values: CDR1 MDHEN, CDR2 SYDVKM. CDR3 sequence (DNA): TGTGCCAGCAGAGCGACACAGGGGAGGAACTATGGCTACACCTTC. It translates to CASRATQGRNYGYTF.

The chain employs TRBV15 and TRBJ2-2; 14 positions match TRBD2. V lost 3 bases, J lost 3 bases, and 15 bases stayed unmatched. The CDR3 is 21 amino acids. Looked up from germline, CDR1 is LNHNV and CDR2 is YYDKDF (reference sequence). The chain's CDR3 is CATSSLPGGTSGGFDTGELFF. DNA of the CDR3: TGTGCCACCAGCAGCCTACCGGGGGGGACTAGCGGGGGTTTCGACACCGGGGAGCTGTTTTTT.

The chain combines TRBV18 with TRBJ2-7; 9 bases align to TRBD2. This CDR3 has 17 residues. V shed 3 bases and J 5 bases; nucleotides not matched to a gene: 14. From germline, CDR1 is KGHSH and CDR2 LQKENI. CDR3 residues: CASSPPGSLAGLNEQYF. The CDR3 DNA sequence: TGTGCCAGCTCACCCCCGGGGTCACTAGCGGGTTTGAACGAGCAGTACTTC.

The chain links TRBV10-3 to TRBJ2-1; 10 bases line up with TRBD2. With V trimmed by 6 bases and J by 14 bases, 7 bases remained unmatched. The CDR3 totals 12 residues. Germline CDR1 is ENHRY and CDR2 is SYGVKD. Here the CDR3 reads CAISPLAGVKFF. CDR3 in DNA: TGTGCCATCAGCCCTCTAGCGGGGGTTAAGTTCTTC.

CDR3 sequence: CASSNAGAMNTEAFF. CDR3 sequence (DNA): TGTGCCAGTAGTAACGCTGGGGCGATGAACACTGAAGCTTTCTTT. This chain joins TRBV19 and TRBJ1-1; possible D gene TRBD1, 5 bases. Trimming took 4 bases from V and 0 from J, leaving 12 bases between them. Germline V gene data show CDR1 as LNHDA and CDR2 as SQIVND (reference sequence). This CDR3 comprises 15 residues. Full variable domain (rest looked up from reference TRBV19 and TRBJ1-1): DGGITQSPKYLFRKEGQNVTLSCEQNLNHDAMYWYRQDPGQGLRLIYYSQIVNDFQKGDIAEGYSVSREKKESFPLTVTSAQKNPTAFYLCASSNAGAMNTEAFFGQGTRLTVV.

The genes are TRBV9 and TRBJ2-7; D call uncertain. The CDR3 consists of 16 residues. V was clipped by 1 base and J by 0 bases, with 14 bases between them. Per the germline V gene, CDR1 is SGDLS and CDR2 is YYNGEE. The chain's CDR3 is CASSVTQIWASYEQYF. For the CDR3, the DNA is TGTGCCAGCAGCGTAACTCAAATCTGGGCCTCCTACGAGCAGTACTTC.

This sequence joins TRBV7-6 and TRBJ1-4; a possible D gene is TRBD1 (5 bases). In germline, CDR1 is SGHVS, CDR2 FNYEAQ. V was pared by 2 bases and J by 7 bases, with 20 bases between. This CDR3 contains 17 residues. The CDR3 loop is CASSLLSGQGLTEKLFF. The CDR3 region has the DNA TGTGCCAGCAGCTTACTCTCGGGCCAGGGTCTTACTGAAAAACTGTTTTTT.

V is TRBV27 and J is TRBJ2-1; no definite D call. Germline V gene lookup returns CDR1 MNHEY and CDR2 SMNVEV (reference sequence). The CDR3 has 12 residues. Trimming removed 2 bases from V and 10 bases from J, with 9 bases in between. CDR3 bases: TGTGCCAGCAGTTTACTAGGTTTCGAGCAGTTCTTC. Translating gives CASSLLGFEQFF.

The chain couples TRBV5-8 to TRBJ1-1; no clear D. Germline V gene sequence: CDR1 SGHTS, CDR2 YDEGEE. Trimming took off 3 bases at V and 4 bases at J, with 22 bases between the two ends. This CDR3 is 17 amino acids long. The CDR3 nucleotides read TGTGCCAGCAGCTCAAACCCTGACTACCTTGAGGTCACTGAAGCTTTCTTT. Protein sequence: CASSSNPDYLEVTEAFF. Looking up the rest from reference TRBV5-8 and TRBJ1-1 gives the full variable domain: EAGVTQSPTHLIKTRGQQATLRCSPISGHTSVYWYQQALGLGLQFLLWYDEGEERNRGNFPPRFSGRQFPNYSSELNVNALELEDSALYLCASSSNPDYLEVTEAFFGQGTRLTVV.

This clone was found a few times. The genes are TRBV9 and TRBJ2-1; D is perhaps TRBD2 (5 bases). Germline-derived CDR1 and CDR2 are SGDLS and YYNGEE. The CDR3 totals 12 residues. V lost 0 bases to trimming and J lost 15 bases, with 13 bases between them. Here the CDR3 reads CASSVGGGLMFF. CDR3 bases: TGTGCCAGCAGCGTAGGTGGCGGGCTCATGTTCTTC.

This clone was counted between two and nine times. The CDR3, as DNA: TGTGCCAGCAGCACCTGGACTAGCGGGGGCACAGATACGCAGTATTTT. This gives the protein CASSTWTSGGTDTQYF. The V call is TRBV7-3, the J call TRBJ2-3; TRBD2 matches at 12 bases. V was pared by 5 bases and J by 1 base, with 4 bases of the junction left unmatched. Germline loops: CDR1 SGHTA, CDR2 FQGTGA. The length of the CDR3 is 16 residues.